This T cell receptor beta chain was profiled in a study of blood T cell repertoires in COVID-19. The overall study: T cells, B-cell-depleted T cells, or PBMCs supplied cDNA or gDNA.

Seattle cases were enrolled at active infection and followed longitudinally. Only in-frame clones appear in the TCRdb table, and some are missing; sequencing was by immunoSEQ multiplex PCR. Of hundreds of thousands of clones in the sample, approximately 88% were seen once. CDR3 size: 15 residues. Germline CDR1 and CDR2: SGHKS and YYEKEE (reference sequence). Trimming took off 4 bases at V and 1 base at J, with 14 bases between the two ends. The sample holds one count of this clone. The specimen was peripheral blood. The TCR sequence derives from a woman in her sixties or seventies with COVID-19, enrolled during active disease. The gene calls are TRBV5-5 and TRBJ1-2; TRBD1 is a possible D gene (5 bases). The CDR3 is CASSGRGSHNYGYTF. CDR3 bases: TGTGCCAGCAGCGGGCGGGGCAGCCATAACTATGGCTACACCTTC.